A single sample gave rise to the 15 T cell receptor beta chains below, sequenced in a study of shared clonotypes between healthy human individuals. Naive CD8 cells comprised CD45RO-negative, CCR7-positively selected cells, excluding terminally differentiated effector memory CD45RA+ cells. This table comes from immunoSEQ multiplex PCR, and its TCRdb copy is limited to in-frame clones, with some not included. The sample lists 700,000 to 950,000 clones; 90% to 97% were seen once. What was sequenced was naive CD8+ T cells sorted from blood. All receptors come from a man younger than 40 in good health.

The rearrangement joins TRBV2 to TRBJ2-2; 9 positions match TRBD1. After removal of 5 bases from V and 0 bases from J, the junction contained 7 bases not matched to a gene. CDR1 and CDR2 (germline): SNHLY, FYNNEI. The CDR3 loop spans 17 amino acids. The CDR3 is CASSYDRGTTNTGELFF. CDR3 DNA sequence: TGTGCCAGCAGTTATGACAGGGGGACAACGAACACCGGGGAGCTGTTTTTT.

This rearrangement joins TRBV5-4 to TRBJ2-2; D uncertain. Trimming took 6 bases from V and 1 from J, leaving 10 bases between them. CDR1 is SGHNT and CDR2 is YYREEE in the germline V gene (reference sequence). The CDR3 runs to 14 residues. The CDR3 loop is CASTSWQNTGELFF. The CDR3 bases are TGTGCCAGCACTTCTTGGCAGAACACCGGGGAGCTGTTTTTT.

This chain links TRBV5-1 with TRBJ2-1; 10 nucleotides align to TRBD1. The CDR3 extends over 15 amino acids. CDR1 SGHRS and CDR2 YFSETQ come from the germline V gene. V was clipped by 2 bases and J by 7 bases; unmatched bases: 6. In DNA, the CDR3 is TGCGCCAGCAGCTTCCGGGACAGGGGAAAAAATGAGCAGTTCTTC. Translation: CASSFRDRGKNEQFF.

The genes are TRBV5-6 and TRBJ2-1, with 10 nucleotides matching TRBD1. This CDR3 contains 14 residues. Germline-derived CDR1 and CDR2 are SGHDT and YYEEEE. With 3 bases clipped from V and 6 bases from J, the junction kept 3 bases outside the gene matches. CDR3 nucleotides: TGTGCCAGCAGCTACGGGACAGGGGCCAATGAGCAGTTCTTC. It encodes CASSYGTGANEQFF.

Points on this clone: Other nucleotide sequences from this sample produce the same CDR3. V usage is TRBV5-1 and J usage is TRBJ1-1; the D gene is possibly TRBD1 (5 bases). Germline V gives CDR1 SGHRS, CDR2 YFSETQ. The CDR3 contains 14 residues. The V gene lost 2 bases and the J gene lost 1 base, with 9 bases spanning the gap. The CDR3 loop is CASSLGTENTEAFF. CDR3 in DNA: TGCGCCAGCAGCTTAGGGACGGAGAACACTGAAGCTTTCTTT.

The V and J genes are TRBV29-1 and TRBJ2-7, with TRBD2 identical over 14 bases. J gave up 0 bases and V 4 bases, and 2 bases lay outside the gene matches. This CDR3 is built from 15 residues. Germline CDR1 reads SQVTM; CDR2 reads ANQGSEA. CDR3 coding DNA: TGCAGCGTTGGGACTAGCGGGAGGAGCTCCTACGAGCAGTACTTC. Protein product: CSVGTSGRSSYEQYF.

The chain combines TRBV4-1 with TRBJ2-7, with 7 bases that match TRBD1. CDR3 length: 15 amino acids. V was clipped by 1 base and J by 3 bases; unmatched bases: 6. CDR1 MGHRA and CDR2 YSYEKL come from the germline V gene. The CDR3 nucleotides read TGCGCCAGCAGCCAAGTCTTACAGGGGTTCTACGAGCAGTACTTC. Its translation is CASSQVLQGFYEQYF.

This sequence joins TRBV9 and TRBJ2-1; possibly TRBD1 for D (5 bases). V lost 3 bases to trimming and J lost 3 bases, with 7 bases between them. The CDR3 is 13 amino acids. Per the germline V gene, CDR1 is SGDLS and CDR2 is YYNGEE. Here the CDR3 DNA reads TGTGCCAGCAGCGATCAGGGCTACAATGAGCAGTTCTTC. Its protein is CASSDQGYNEQFF. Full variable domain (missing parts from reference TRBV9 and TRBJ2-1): DSGVTQTPKHLITATGQRVTLRCSPRSGDLSVYWYQQSLDQGLQFLIQYYNGEERAKGNILERFSAQQFPDLHSELNLSSLELGDSALYFCASSDQGYNEQFFGPGTRLTVL.

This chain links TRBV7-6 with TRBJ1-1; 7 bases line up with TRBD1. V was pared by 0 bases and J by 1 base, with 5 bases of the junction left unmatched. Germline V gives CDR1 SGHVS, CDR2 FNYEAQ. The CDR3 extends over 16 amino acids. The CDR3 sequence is CASSLAGGQTNTEAFF. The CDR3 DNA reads TGTGCCAGCAGCTTAGCAGGGGGACAGACGAACACTGAAGCTTTCTTT.

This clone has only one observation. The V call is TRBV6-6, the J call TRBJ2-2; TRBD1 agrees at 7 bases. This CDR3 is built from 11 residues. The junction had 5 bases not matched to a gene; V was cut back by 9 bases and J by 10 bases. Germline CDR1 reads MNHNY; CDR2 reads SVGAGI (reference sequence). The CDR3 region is CASTGEEELFF. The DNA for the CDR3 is TGTGCCAGTACAGGGGAAGAGGAGCTGTTTTTT.

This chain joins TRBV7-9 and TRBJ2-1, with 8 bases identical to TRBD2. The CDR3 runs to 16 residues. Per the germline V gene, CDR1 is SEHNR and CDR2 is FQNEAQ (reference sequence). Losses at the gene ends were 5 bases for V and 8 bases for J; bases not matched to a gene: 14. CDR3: CASSPPGGGAMYEQFF. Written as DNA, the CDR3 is TGTGCCAGCAGCCCACCGGGAGGGGGTGCGATGTATGAGCAGTTCTTC. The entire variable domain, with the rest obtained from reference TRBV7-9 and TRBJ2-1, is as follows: DTGVSQNPRHKITKRGQNVTFRCDPISEHNRLYWYRQTLGQGPEFLTYFQNEAQLEKSRLLSDRFSAERPKGSFSTLEIQRTEQGDSAMYLCASSPPGGGAMYEQFFGPGTRLTVL.

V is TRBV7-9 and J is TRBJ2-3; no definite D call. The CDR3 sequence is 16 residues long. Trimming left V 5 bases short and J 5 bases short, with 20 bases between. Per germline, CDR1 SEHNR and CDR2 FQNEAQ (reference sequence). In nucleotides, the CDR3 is TGTGCCAGCAGCCCGCCCGTAACGGGTTTTGGAGATACGCAGTATTTT. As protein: CASSPPVTGFGDTQYF. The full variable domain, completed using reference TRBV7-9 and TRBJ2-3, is DTGVSQNPRHKITKRGQNVTFRCDPISEHNRLYWYRQTLGQGPEFLTYFQNEAQLEKSRLLSDRFSAERPKGSFSTLEIQRTEQGDSAMYLCASSPPVTGFGDTQYFGPGTRLTVL.

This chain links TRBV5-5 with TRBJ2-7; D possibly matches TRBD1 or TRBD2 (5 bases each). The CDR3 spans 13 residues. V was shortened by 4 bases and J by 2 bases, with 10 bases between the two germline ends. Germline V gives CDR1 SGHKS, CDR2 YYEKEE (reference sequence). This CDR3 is CASSAGTAYEQYF. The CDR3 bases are TGTGCCAGCAGCGCCGGGACGGCCTACGAGCAGTACTTC.

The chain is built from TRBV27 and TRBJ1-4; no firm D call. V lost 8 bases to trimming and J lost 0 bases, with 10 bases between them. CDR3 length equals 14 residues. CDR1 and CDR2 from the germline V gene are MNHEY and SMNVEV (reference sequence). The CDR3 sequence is CASQFCSTNEKLFF. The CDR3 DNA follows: TGTGCCAGCCAGTTTTGCTCAACTAATGAAAAACTGTTTTTT. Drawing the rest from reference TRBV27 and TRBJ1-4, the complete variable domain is EAQVTQNPRYLITVTGKKLTVTCSQNMNHEYMSWYRQDPGLGLRQIYYSMNVEVTDKGDVPEGYKVSRKEKRNFPLILESPSPNQTSLYFCASQFCSTNEKLFFGSGTQLSVL.

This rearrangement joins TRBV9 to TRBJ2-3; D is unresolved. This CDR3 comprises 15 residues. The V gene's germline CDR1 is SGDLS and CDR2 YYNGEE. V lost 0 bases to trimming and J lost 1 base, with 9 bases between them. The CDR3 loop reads CASSVDGVGTDTQYF. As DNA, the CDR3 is TGTGCCAGCAGCGTAGATGGGGTTGGCACAGATACGCAGTATTTT. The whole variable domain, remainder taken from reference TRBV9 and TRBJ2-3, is DSGVTQTPKHLITATGQRVTLRCSPRSGDLSVYWYQQSLDQGLQFLIQYYNGEERAKGNILERFSAQQFPDLHSELNLSSLELGDSALYFCASSVDGVGTDTQYFGPGTRLTVL.